This TCR beta chain was obtained from a study of blood T cell repertoires in COVID-19. V was clipped by 3 bases and J by 8 bases; unmatched bases: 6. The CDR3 loop spans 15 amino acids. Germline V gene lookup returns CDR1 LGHNA and CDR2 YSLEER. Assay used: immunoSEQ multiplex PCR; TCRdb lists only in-frame clones, some missing. The sample carries roughly 220,000 clones, around 90% recorded once. The chain carries TRBV4-3 and TRBJ2-1; 11 bases map to TRBD2. The origin of this receptor is a man aged 25 to 40 who had been exposed to COVID-19. Sequencing used PBMCs or T cells enriched from blood (not recorded which). The CDR3 is CASSHIAGGPHEQFF. The CDR3 DNA sequence: TGCGCCAGCAGCCACATAGCGGGGGGGCCCCATGAGCAGTTCTTC.